This TCR beta chain was sequenced for a study of T-cell reconstitution after alpha-beta-depleted transplantation in children (dated by TCRdb to the mid-2010s). Turning to the overall study: T-cell immune reconstitution after TCRalphabeta/CD19-depleted allogeneic hematopoietic cell transplantation in children was quantitatively tracked in the study by means of TCR repertoire profiling. The full study reports these points: Over subsequent months, a decline in hyperexpanded clone frequencies was noted, and after one year, T-cell counts and TCRbeta diversity were mostly ascribed to newly produced T cells. The high TCRbeta diversity at day 60 in some patients was ascribed to recipient T cells and intrathymic progenitors that had survived conditioning. About two months after transplant, the apparently early recovery of alphabetaT-cell counts reportedly depended on just several hundred clones that had expanded rapidly and came from non-depleted graft cells.

Library creation used PCR. Sequencing was performed on an Illumina HiSeq 2500. To normalize quantification of the TCRbeta repertoire, the TCR libraries were built with molecular barcoding that relied on unique molecular identifiers. TCRdb redid the processing of the public reads, applying fastp at Q25 and MiXCR, and retained in-frame beta chains. When rows share a CDR3 protein, they turn into one entry using the most common DNA and genes. The sample yields approximately 630,000 distinct CDR3 sequences; around 13% were counted once. Roughly 0.77% of the sample rests with the top ten. This clonotype was seen a few times. The clone's antigen remains unknown. Per-base qualities were not stored, and no clone one base away is much larger. The sample's treatment or condition, from its label and the paper: allogeneic hematopoietic cell transplantation with graft depleted of TCRalphabeta T cells and CD19 B cells. TCRalphabeta/CD19-depleted allogeneic hematopoietic cell grafts were given to the transplant recipients, all of whom were children.

From the cysteine through the phenylalanine, the CDR3 covers 13 amino acids. The DNA shown is the 39-base CDR3, in frame from base 1. The germline V gene encodes CDR1 MGHRA and CDR2 YSYEKL. Trimming takes 1 base from V and 7 bases from J, and the germline ends sit 10 bases apart. The receptor was derived from a girl aged 2 to 10 with congenital amegakaryocytic thrombocytopenia, due to receive a stem cell transplant. This specimen was PBMCs, taken before TCRalphabeta/CD19-depleted stem cell transplant. The chain uses TRBV4-1 and TRBJ2-5, with an unclear D gene assignment. The DNA sequence is given as TGCGCCAGCAGCCAAGTCTTCCTGTCGACCCAGTACTTC. It codes for CASSQVFLSTQYF.